This TCR beta chain was obtained from a study of blood T cell repertoires in COVID-19. Germline values: CDR1 SGHTA, CDR2 FQGTGA. The CDR3 consists of 16 residues. Trimming stripped 4 bases from V and 1 base from J, with 11 bases between. Only in-frame clones appear in the TCRdb table, and some are missing; sequencing was by immunoSEQ multiplex PCR. The top ten clones hold roughly 8.9% of a sample with 300,000 to 400,000 clones, about 91% of them seen once. The TCR comes from a young man with COVID-19, enrolled during active disease. Sequencing input: peripheral blood. The chain is built from TRBV7-3 and TRBJ1-6, with D unresolved. CDR3 loop: CASSWEVGSYNSPLHF. CDR3 DNA: TGTGCCAGCAGCTGGGAGGTAGGGTCCTATAATTCACCCCTCCACTTT.